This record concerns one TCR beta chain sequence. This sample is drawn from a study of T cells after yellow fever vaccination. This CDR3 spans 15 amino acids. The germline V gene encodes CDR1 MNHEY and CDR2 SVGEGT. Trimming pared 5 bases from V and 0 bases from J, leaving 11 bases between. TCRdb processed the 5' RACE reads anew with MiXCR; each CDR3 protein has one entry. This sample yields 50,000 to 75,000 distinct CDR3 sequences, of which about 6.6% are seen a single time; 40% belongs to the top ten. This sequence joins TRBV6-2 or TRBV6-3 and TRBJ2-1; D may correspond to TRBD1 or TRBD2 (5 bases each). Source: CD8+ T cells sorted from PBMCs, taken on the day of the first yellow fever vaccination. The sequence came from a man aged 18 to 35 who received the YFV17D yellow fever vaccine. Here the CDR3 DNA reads TGTGCCAGCAGTCACCGGGACGTCTCCTACAATGAGCAGTTCTTC. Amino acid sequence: CASSHRDVSYNEQFF.